This passage covers 26 T cell receptor beta chains from one sample sequenced in a study of shared clonotypes between healthy human individuals (dated by TCRdb to about 2020). Libraries were made using the immunoSEQ multiplex PCR assay. In TCRdb, the immuneACCESS table is reduced to in-frame sequences with V and J assigned. These tables do not hold every clone; where another copy was compared, an unresolved V gene accounts for under half, and the others remain unexplained. This sample has around 240,000 clones in its table, and 65% to 70% of those were observed once. The ten most abundant clones make up 11% of the sample. The sequencing input was memory CD4+ T cells sorted from blood. Read against the paper, the sample's cell subset or site label means: CD45RA-negative fraction. Source of these receptors: a man aged 30-40 years in good health.

This chain uses TRBV10-2 with TRBJ2-1, with TRBD1 identical over 7 bases. The V gene end was trimmed by 3 bases and the J gene end by 4 bases; junction bases not matched to a gene: 9. The CDR3 sequence is 16 residues long. Per germline, CDR1 WSHSY and CDR2 SAAADI. The CDR3 region is CASSDPRHRGYNEQFF. The CDR3 DNA reads TGCGCCAGCAGTGACCCACGGCACAGGGGATACAATGAGCAGTTCTTC.

The chain uses TRBV5-4 and TRBJ2-7; perhaps D is TRBD1 or TRBD2 (5 bases each). In germline, CDR1 is SGHNT, CDR2 YYREEE (reference sequence). The CDR3 runs to 15 residues. The V gene lost 2 bases and the J gene lost 0 bases, with 12 bases spanning the gap. The CDR3 bases are TGTGCCAGCAGCTTTTACGTGGGGGTCTCCTACGAGCAGTACTTC. Its translation: CASSFYVGVSYEQYF.

The V and J genes are TRBV9 and TRBJ1-2; 7 positions match TRBD1. Germline CDR1 SGDLS, CDR2 YYNGEE. The CDR3 spans 15 residues. V shed 3 bases and J 0 bases; nucleotides not matched to a gene: 5. This CDR3 is CASSAQGGANYGYTF. The CDR3 DNA sequence: TGTGCCAGCAGCGCCCAGGGGGGAGCTAACTATGGCTACACCTTC. The variable domain in full, with the rest retrieved from reference TRBV9 and TRBJ1-2, is DSGVTQTPKHLITATGQRVTLRCSPRSGDLSVYWYQQSLDQGLQFLIQYYNGEERAKGNILERFSAQQFPDLHSELNLSSLELGDSALYFCASSAQGGANYGYTFGSGTRLTVV.

The J gene is TRBJ1-4, the V gene TRBV10-3, with TRBD1 identical over 9 bases. The CDR3 extends over 14 amino acids. Germline V gene data show CDR1 as ENHRY and CDR2 as SYGVKD. V lost 7 bases and J lost 5; bases outside the gene matches: 5. The CDR3 protein is CAITSGTGNEKLFF. CDR3 in DNA: TGTGCCATCACCTCTGGGACAGGGAATGAAAAACTGTTTTTT.

The chain uses TRBV11-2 and TRBJ2-3; D possibly corresponds to TRBD2 (6 bases). The V end lost 3 bases, the J end lost 8 bases, and 18 bases lay between the germline ends. Germline CDR1 is SGHAT and CDR2 is FQNNGV. This CDR3 region has 15 residues. DNA of the CDR3: TGTGCCAGCAGCTTTTTAGCGGAGCTTTCTGGTACGCAGTATTTT. Amino acid sequence: CASSFLAELSGTQYF.

The genes are TRBV11-3 and TRBJ2-1; a possible D gene is TRBD2 (5 bases). The CDR3 is 14 amino acids. The V and J ends lost 0 bases and 7 bases respectively, with 10 bases between them. The germline CDR1 and CDR2 sequences are SGHNT and YENEEA. CDR3 in DNA: TGTGCCAGCAGCTTAGATAGTAGCGCAAATGAGCAGTTCTTC. It codes for CASSLDSSANEQFF.

The V gene is TRBV7-9, the J gene TRBJ2-3, with D hard to call. The V end lost 3 bases, the J end lost 5 bases, and 3 bases lay between the germline ends. This CDR3 has 11 residues. Germline CDR1 SEHNR, CDR2 FQNEAQ (reference sequence). DNA for the CDR3: TGTGCCAGCAGCTTCTTAGATACGCAGTATTTT. It encodes CASSFLDTQYF.

In this sample, this clone turned up a few times. The V and J genes are TRBV29-1 and TRBJ2-1; tentatively, D is TRBD2 (6 bases). The germline CDR1 and CDR2 sequences are SQVTM and ANQGSEA. V was pared by 2 bases and J by 4 bases, with 12 bases between. The CDR3 loop spans 14 amino acids. Here the CDR3 reads CSVERGRGYNEQFF. CDR3 coding DNA: TGCAGCGTTGAACGGGGGAGAGGGTACAATGAGCAGTTCTTC.

The chain uses TRBV7-2 and TRBJ1-5; D gene uncertain. The V gene's germline CDR1 is SGHTA and CDR2 FQGNSA. The CDR3 is 15 amino acids. The germline V and J ends were trimmed by 5 bases and 5 bases, with 16 bases remaining between them. The CDR3 region is CASSTREGADQPQHF. The CDR3 bases are TGTGCCAGCAGCACCCGGGAGGGAGCGGATCAGCCCCAGCATTTT. The variable domain in full, completed from reference TRBV7-2 and TRBJ1-5, reads GAGVSQSPSNKVTEKGKDVELRCDPISGHTALYWYRQSLGQGLEFLIYFQGNSAPDKSGLPSDRFSAERTGGSVSTLTIQRTQQEDSAVYLCASSTREGADQPQHFGDGTRLSIL.

Concerning this clone: A much larger clone lies one base from this, so it may be a read error. The V call is TRBV2, the J call TRBJ2-6; no clear D. With 5 bases removed from V and 0 bases from J, the gap between germline ends came to 5 bases. This CDR3 is built from 14 residues. Germline lookup yields CDR1 SNHLY and CDR2 FYNNEI. CDR3 coding DNA: TGTGCCAGCAGTCAGAGCTCTGGGGCCAACGTCCTGACTTTC. Translating it yields CASSQSSGANVLTF.

The CDR3 nucleotides read TGTGCCAGCAGCGACCGAACCTGGGGCACAGATACGCAGTATTTT. Translated, it gives CASSDRTWGTDTQYF. V gene TRBV9 combines with J gene TRBJ2-3; D gene uncertain. With 3 bases removed from V and 1 base from J, the gap between germline ends came to 12 bases. Looked up from germline, CDR1 is SGDLS and CDR2 is YYNGEE. This CDR3 comprises 15 residues. Using reference TRBV9 and TRBJ2-3 for the parts outside the CDR3, the full variable domain is DSGVTQTPKHLITATGQRVTLRCSPRSGDLSVYWYQQSLDQGLQFLIQYYNGEERAKGNILERFSAQQFPDLHSELNLSSLELGDSALYFCASSDRTWGTDTQYFGPGTRLTVL.

The chain couples TRBV30 to TRBJ2-4; tentatively, D is TRBD2 (6 bases). CDR3 length: 14 amino acids. Per the germline V gene, CDR1 is GTSNPN and CDR2 is SVGIG (reference sequence). Trimming removed 0 bases at V and 8 bases at J, with 14 bases between. CDR3 sequence: CAWSVMGGGDIQYF. The CDR3, as DNA: TGTGCCTGGAGTGTAATGGGAGGTGGTGACATTCAGTACTTC.

This clone has just a few counts. The chain has TRBV9 and TRBJ2-7; D gene ambiguous. Per germline, CDR1 SGDLS and CDR2 YYNGEE. V lost 0 bases and J lost 0, with 10 bases in between. The CDR3 spans 15 residues. The CDR3 DNA follows: TGTGCCAGCAGCGTAGGAAGTCAGAGCTCCTACGAGCAGTACTTC. Protein sequence: CASSVGSQSSYEQYF. Drawing the rest from reference TRBV9 and TRBJ2-7, the complete variable domain is DSGVTQTPKHLITATGQRVTLRCSPRSGDLSVYWYQQSLDQGLQFLIQYYNGEERAKGNILERFSAQQFPDLHSELNLSSLELGDSALYFCASSVGSQSSYEQYFGPGTRLTVT.

The gene calls are TRBV15 and TRBJ2-5; 8 positions match TRBD2. Germline CDR1 LNHNV, CDR2 YYDKDF (reference sequence). The CDR3 runs to 16 residues. With 5 bases clipped from V and 0 bases from J, the junction kept 8 bases outside the gene matches. The CDR3 DNA reads TGTGCCACCAGCGGGCGACTAGCGCCATACCAAGAGACCCAGTACTTC. Encoded protein: CATSGRLAPYQETQYF.

The CDR3 DNA follows: TGCAGTGCTAGAAGTCTCGAGCAGTACTTC. This codes for CSARSLEQYF. V is TRBV20-1 and J is TRBJ2-7; no definite D call. Trimming shortened V by 2 bases and J by 6 bases, and 5 bases separated the two germline ends. Germline V CDR1 and CDR2: DFQATT, SNEGSKA (reference sequence). The CDR3 totals 10 residues.

This clone was counted once. The chain employs TRBV5-1 and TRBJ1-4; TRBD1 might be the D (5 bases). This CDR3 region has 15 residues. The germline gives CDR1 SGHRS, CDR2 YFSETQ. Trimming took off 0 bases at V and 13 bases at J, with 19 bases between the two ends. CDR3 nucleotides: TGCGCCAGCAGCTTGGTTGGGGGGGACGATTCTGGACTGTTTTTT. Its protein is CASSLVGGDDSGLFF.

The chain employs TRBV7-9 and TRBJ2-5, with 9 bases identical to TRBD2. Trimming at V came to 0 bases and at J to 1 base, leaving 3 bases not matched to a gene. The CDR3 runs 16 residues. Germline V gene sequence: CDR1 SEHNR, CDR2 FQNEAQ (reference sequence). The CDR3 DNA follows: TGTGCCAGCAGCTTAGCGGCGGGAGGGCCCCAAGAGACCCAGTACTTC. This translates into CASSLAAGGPQETQYF. The complete variable domain, with remaining parts taken from reference TRBV7-9 and TRBJ2-5, reads DTGVSQNPRHKITKRGQNVTFRCDPISEHNRLYWYRQTLGQGPEFLTYFQNEAQLEKSRLLSDRFSAERPKGSFSTLEIQRTEQGDSAMYLCASSLAAGGPQETQYFGPGTRLLVL.

The J gene is TRBJ2-7, the V gene TRBV19; possible D gene TRBD1, 5 bases. Trimming cost V 9 bases and J 4 bases, with 19 bases left between them. Germline loops: CDR1 LNHDA, CDR2 SQIVND (reference sequence). The CDR3 extends over 14 amino acids. Written as DNA, the CDR3 is TGTGCCAGCGGCGAGAACTCCAGGGTTTACGAGCAGTACTTC. It yields the protein CASGENSRVYEQYF.

The CDR3 DNA reads as TGTGCCAGCAGCGTACAGGGGACGGTGGAGACCCAGTACTTC. Amino acids: CASSVQGTVETQYF. The rearrangement uses TRBV9 and TRBJ2-5, with D possibly matching TRBD1 (6 bases). Germline V CDR1 and CDR2: SGDLS, YYNGEE. The CDR3 runs to 14 residues. V was cut by 1 base and J by 5 bases, with 12 bases left in between.

This chain uses TRBV28 with TRBJ1-2, with 7 positions matching TRBD1. CDR1 and CDR2 from the germline V gene are MDHEN and SYDVKM. CDR3 length equals 14 residues. The V and J ends lost 2 bases and 2 bases, in that order; junction bases with no gene match: 2. CDR3 loop: CASSLGQVNYGYTF. As DNA, the CDR3 is TGTGCCAGCAGTTTAGGACAGGTCAACTATGGCTACACCTTC.

The rearrangement joins TRBV27 to TRBJ2-1; 12 positions match TRBD2. V shed 6 bases, J shed 9 bases, and the junction held 9 bases outside the gene matches. The CDR3 spans 15 residues. Germline CDR1 is MNHEY and CDR2 is SMNVEV (reference sequence). The CDR3 loop is CASRDPSGRGLEQFF. The CDR3 DNA follows: TGTGCCAGCAGGGACCCTAGCGGGAGGGGTCTTGAGCAGTTCTTC.

This clone was observed many times. The chain joins TRBV5-1 to TRBJ1-4; no clear D gene. CDR1 and CDR2 from the germline V gene are SGHRS and YFSETQ. The CDR3 is 15 residues long. Trimming stripped 2 bases from V and 8 bases from J, with 16 bases between. The CDR3 DNA reads TGCGCCAGCAGCTTAACGACCGTTGAAGGCGAAAAACTGTTTTTT. This gives the protein CASSLTTVEGEKLFF.

This clone appeared a few times. The chain combines TRBV7-2 with TRBJ1-2, with 11 positions matching TRBD1. Germline CDR1 is SGHTA and CDR2 is FQGNSA. V lost 4 bases and J lost 4; bases outside the gene matches: 5. The length of the CDR3 is 15 residues. The CDR3: CASSSTGQGGYGYTF. CDR3 in DNA: TGTGCCAGCAGCTCAACGGGACAGGGGGGCTATGGCTACACCTTC.

CDR3 DNA: TGTGCCTGGAGTGTATGGAATGGGGGGGAGCAGTACTTC. Residues: CAWSVWNGGEQYF. The chain carries TRBV30 and TRBJ2-7, with a weak D call TRBD2 (6 bases). This CDR3 is built from 13 residues. CDR1 is GTSNPN, CDR2 SVGIG, per germline (reference sequence). V lost 0 bases and J 7 bases, leaving 13 bases between the germline ends.

The genes are TRBV7-2 and TRBJ2-7; a weak D match, TRBD1 (6 bases). This CDR3 has 12 residues. V was pared by 5 bases and J by 6 bases, with 11 bases between. The germline V gene encodes CDR1 SGHTA and CDR2 FQGNSA. The CDR3 is CASSQKGGEQYF. DNA for the CDR3: TGTGCCAGCAGCCAGAAAGGGGGCGAGCAGTACTTC.

V and J are TRBV27 and TRBJ1-4; tentative D call: TRBD1 (5 bases). The V gene lost 2 bases and the J gene lost 5 bases, with 12 bases spanning the gap. Per germline, CDR1 MNHEY and CDR2 SMNVEV (reference sequence). This CDR3 has 15 residues. The CDR3 loop reads CASSLEGFGNEKLFF. The CDR3 region has the DNA TGTGCCAGCAGTTTAGAGGGGTTTGGAAATGAAAAACTGTTTTTT.